What follows are 22 T cell receptor beta chains derived from one specimen sequenced in a study of shared clonotypes between healthy human individuals. TCRdb keeps only in-frame clones here, not all; method: immunoSEQ multiplex PCR. The profile covers about 2 million clones, with roughly 95% appearing a single time and about 1.1% taken by the ten largest. Terminally differentiated effector memory CD45RA+ cells were left out of the naive CD8 fraction, which was CD45RO-negative and positively selected for CCR7. Specimen: naive CD8+ T cells sorted from blood. The receptors originated from a man aged 18-30 years in good health.

This chain connects TRBV2 to TRBJ2-5, with D unclear. The germline CDR1 and CDR2 sequences are SNHLY and FYNNEI. The germline V and J ends were trimmed by 8 bases and 7 bases, with 11 bases remaining between them. The CDR3 consists of 11 residues. CDR3 sequence reads: CASGLGTTQYF. CDR3 bases: TGTGCCAGCGGTTTGGGAACGACCCAGTACTTC.

The chain combines TRBV7-2 with TRBJ2-3; tentative D call: TRBD2 (6 bases). The V gene's germline CDR1 is SGHTA and CDR2 FQGNSA. The ends were cut back, 4 bases at V and 1 base at J, with 15 bases in the middle. This CDR3 region has 16 residues. For the CDR3, the DNA is TGTGCCAGCAGCTCCAGCGGGCGCGGGGGCACAGATACGCAGTATTTT. Its protein is CASSSSGRGGTDTQYF.

This clone was picked up one time. The chain combines TRBV4-1 with TRBJ1-5; 7 bases match TRBD1. V shed 0 bases, J shed 2 bases, and the junction held 7 bases outside the gene matches. Germline V lookup: CDR1 MGHRA, CDR2 YSYEKL. The CDR3 length is 17 residues. CDR3 amino acids: CASSQDPDTGGNQPQHF. For the CDR3, the DNA is TGCGCCAGCAGCCAAGATCCAGACACAGGGGGCAATCAGCCCCAGCATTTT.

This chain connects TRBV4-1 to TRBJ1-1; perhaps TRBD1 as D (6 bases). The CDR3 runs to 17 residues. With 1 base removed from V and 1 base from J, the gap between germline ends came to 16 bases. CDR1 MGHRA and CDR2 YSYEKL come from the germline V gene. For the CDR3, the DNA is TGCGCCAGCAGCCAAGGGGAGGAACAGGGTTGGAACACTGAAGCTTTCTTT. This codes for CASSQGEEQGWNTEAFF.

The V call is TRBV27, the J call TRBJ2-7, with D possibly TRBD2 on 6 matching bases. CDR3 size: 15 residues. The V end lost 6 bases, the J end lost 7 bases, and 22 bases lay between the germline ends. Germline V gene sequence: CDR1 MNHEY, CDR2 SMNVEV (reference sequence). CDR3 protein: CASSPRLANPDEQYF. Written as DNA, the CDR3 is TGTGCCAGCAGCCCCAGGCTAGCGAACCCTGATGAGCAGTACTTC.

The rearrangement joins TRBV28 to TRBJ2-3; TRBD2 agrees at 8 bases. Germline V gene data show CDR1 as MDHEN and CDR2 as SYDVKM. This CDR3 is 14 amino acids long. The trim removed 3 bases at V and 3 bases at J, leaving 2 bases unmatched. CDR3 in amino acids: CASSFAGGTDTQYF. CDR3 bases: TGTGCCAGCAGTTTTGCGGGGGGAACAGATACGCAGTATTTT.

The chain has TRBV4-1 and TRBJ2-3; either TRBD1 or TRBD2 may supply D (5 bases each). Germline-derived CDR1 and CDR2 are MGHRA and YSYEKL. The ends were cut back, 3 bases at V and 3 bases at J, with 16 bases in the middle. The CDR3 is 16 amino acids. The DNA for the CDR3 is TGCGCCAGCAGCCACCCCGCGCAGGGACGGACAGATACGCAGTATTTT. The encoded protein is CASSHPAQGRTDTQYF.

The chain joins TRBV9 to TRBJ2-1; D perhaps matches TRBD2 (6 bases). The CDR3 spans 14 residues. V was clipped by 2 bases and J by 10 bases, with 16 bases between them. Germline V gene sequence: CDR1 SGDLS, CDR2 YYNGEE. In DNA form, the CDR3 reads TGTGCCAGCAGCGTTGTAGCGGCGGGCAACGAGCAGTTCTTC. It is translated as CASSVVAAGNEQFF.

On this clone itself: Other DNA sequences in the same sample also yield this CDR3. The gene calls are TRBV29-1 and TRBJ1-1; no firm D call. Germline V gene data show CDR1 as SQVTM and CDR2 as ANQGSEA. This CDR3 is built from 10 residues. The germline V and J ends were trimmed by 7 bases and 4 bases, with 7 bases remaining between them. CDR3 DNA sequence: TGCAGCGGGGGTGGCACTGAAGCTTTCTTT. Its translation: CSGGGTEAFF.

The chain recombines TRBV9 with TRBJ2-3; possibly TRBD2 for D (5 bases). Germline CDR1 and CDR2: SGDLS and YYNGEE. The germline V and J ends were trimmed by 0 bases and 0 bases, with 11 bases remaining between them. This CDR3 region has 16 residues. CDR3 in DNA: TGTGCCAGCAGCGTAGAGGCTAGCTTGAGCACAGATACGCAGTATTTT. Its protein product is CASSVEASLSTDTQYF.

Worth noting for this clone: At the DNA level, this CDR3 is encoded by other sequences in the same sample as well. J is TRBJ2-3 and V is TRBV30, with 7 bases that match TRBD2. Germline CDR1 is GTSNPN and CDR2 is SVGIG (reference sequence). The CDR3 consists of 14 residues. The trim removed 0 bases at V and 0 bases at J, leaving 0 bases unmatched. CDR3 sequence (DNA): TGTGCCTGGAGTGTTAGCGGGAGCACAGATACGCAGTATTTT. Its translation is CAWSVSGSTDTQYF.

V is TRBV4-3 and J is TRBJ2-5, with 9 bases that match TRBD2. Germline CDR1 is LGHNA and CDR2 is YSLEER. With 0 bases clipped from V and 5 bases from J, the junction kept 7 bases outside the gene matches. This CDR3 spans 16 amino acids. CDR3 sequence (DNA): TGCGCCAGCAGCCAAGAAGTAGCGGGAGTGAGGGAGACCCAGTACTTC. It specifies CASSQEVAGVRETQYF.

This chain connects TRBV7-6 to TRBJ1-2; D uncertain. Trimming pared 0 bases from V and 5 bases from J, leaving 13 bases between. This CDR3 is built from 15 residues. Germline V gene data show CDR1 as SGHVS and CDR2 as FNYEAQ. The CDR3 protein is CASSLAMTPLYGYTF. CDR3 nucleotide sequence: TGTGCCAGCAGCTTAGCTATGACGCCCCTGTATGGCTACACCTTC.

The rearrangement links TRBV27 to TRBJ2-2, with unresolved D. Between the trimmed V and J ends, which lost 3 bases and 4 bases, there was a span of 9 bases. CDR1 is MNHEY, CDR2 SMNVEV, per germline (reference sequence). This CDR3 has 14 residues. CDR3 protein: CASSFVSSTGELFF. Here the CDR3 DNA reads TGTGCCAGCAGTTTCGTGAGTAGCACCGGGGAGCTGTTTTTT.

Turning to this clone: The same CDR3 arises from other DNA sequences in this sample as well. The rearrangement uses TRBV5-1 and TRBJ2-7; 7 bases line up with TRBD1. The CDR3 is 13 residues long. Losses at the gene ends were 3 bases for V and 2 bases for J; bases not matched to a gene: 2. Germline CDR1 is SGHRS and CDR2 is YFSETQ. CDR3 DNA sequence: TGCGCCAGCAGCTGGACAGGTACCTACGAGCAGTACTTC. It specifies CASSWTGTYEQYF.

J is TRBJ2-2 and V is TRBV7-8, with 9 bases that match TRBD1. In germline, CDR1 is SGHVS, CDR2 FQNEAQ. Trimming removed 5 bases from V and 4 bases from J; junction bases left unmatched: 8. The CDR3 length is 16 residues. This chain's CDR3 is CASSIPGQGGTGELFF. For the CDR3, the DNA is TGTGCCAGCAGCATTCCGGGACAGGGAGGCACCGGGGAGCTGTTTTTT. Supplemented by reference TRBV7-8 and TRBJ2-2, the full variable domain reads GAGVSQSPRYKVAKRGQDVALRCDPISGHVSLFWYQQALGQGPEFLTYFQNEAQLDKSGLPSDRFFAERPEGSVSTLKIQRTQQEDSAVYLCASSIPGQGGTGELFFGEGSRLTVL.

As regards this clone: This sample also contains other DNA sequences that code for the same CDR3. The V and J genes are TRBV9 and TRBJ2-7, with D possibly being TRBD1 (6 bases). Germline-derived CDR1 and CDR2 are SGDLS and YYNGEE. CDR3 length: 13 amino acids. V was clipped by 3 bases and J by 4 bases, with 11 bases between them. The CDR3 spells CASSASGDYEQYF. The DNA of the CDR3 is TGTGCCAGCAGCGCCTCAGGGGATTACGAGCAGTACTTC.

The chain uses TRBV6-1 and TRBJ2-7; possibly TRBD1 for D (6 bases). V lost 6 bases to trimming and J lost 0 bases, with 9 bases between them. From germline, CDR1 is MNHNS and CDR2 SASEGT. The CDR3 contains 13 residues. The CDR3: CASRGATSYEQYF. CDR3 coding DNA: TGTGCCAGCAGGGGGGCGACCTCCTACGAGCAGTACTTC.

The gene calls are TRBV4-1 and TRBJ2-7, with D possibly TRBD1 on 6 matching bases. V was shortened by 4 bases and J by 7 bases, with 11 bases between the two germline ends. The CDR3 consists of 12 residues. Per the germline V gene, CDR1 is MGHRA and CDR2 is YSYEKL. CDR3 sequence: CASSPRQGEQYF. The CDR3 coding sequence is TGCGCCAGCAGCCCAAGGCAGGGGGAGCAGTACTTC.

This chain uses TRBV5-4 with TRBJ2-2; 11 bases fit TRBD2. Germline V gene lookup returns CDR1 SGHNT and CDR2 YYREEE (reference sequence). This CDR3 is 17 amino acids long. V gave up 4 bases and J gave up 4 bases; unmatched junction bases: 9. The CDR3 DNA sequence: TGTGCCAGCAGCACGCCCGTAGCGGGGGGGCTCACCGGGGAGCTGTTTTTT. It encodes CASSTPVAGGLTGELFF.

The chain joins TRBV27 to TRBJ2-1, with 8 bases that match TRBD2. This CDR3 spans 17 amino acids. With 6 bases clipped from V and 7 bases from J, the junction kept 17 bases outside the gene matches. CDR1 is MNHEY, CDR2 SMNVEV, per germline (reference sequence). In DNA, the CDR3 is TGTGCCAGCAGCATCTTACCCCTCCGGGGCGGGGGGAATGAGCAGTTCTTC. Translating gives CASSILPLRGGGNEQFF.

The CDR3 coding sequence is TGTGCCAGCAGCTTGGCCTGGCGGGGGGCCCACAATGAGCAGTTCTTC. This sequence encodes CASSLAWRGAHNEQFF. The chain uses TRBV5-6 and TRBJ2-1, with 8 bases identical to TRBD2. The CDR3 is 16 residues long. Trimming at V came to 0 bases and at J to 5 bases, leaving 7 bases not matched to a gene. Germline CDR1 SGHDT, CDR2 YYEEEE.